What follows are 29 T cell receptor beta chains derived from one specimen sequenced in a study of radiation and T cells in renal cell carcinoma. Stated time point: blood 2 weeks post-SBRT. The treatment here: 15 Gy SBRT to primary tumor, nephrectomy 4 weeks later. Data came from immunoSEQ multiplex PCR; TCRdb stores just in-frame clones and leaves some out. The sample shows about 150,000 clones, roughly 87% of them seen only once. The sample here was blood, taken from a patient whose treatment included radiotherapy and nephrectomy. The origin of the receptors is a woman between 50 and 59 years old with renal cell carcinoma.

V is TRBV19 and J is TRBJ2-1, with 14 bases identical to TRBD2. Germline V CDR1 and CDR2: LNHDA, SQIVND (reference sequence). This CDR3 region has 16 residues. V trimming: 4 bases; J trimming: 4 bases; junction bases outside the gene matches: 3. The CDR3 sequence is CASSRTSGGRYNEQFF. The CDR3 bases are TGTGCCAGTAGTAGGACTAGCGGGGGGCGATACAATGAGCAGTTCTTC.

This clone was found once. J is TRBJ2-1 and V is TRBV7-9; TRBD2 might be the D (6 bases). Trimming took off 4 bases at V and 5 bases at J, with 18 bases between the two ends. The germline CDR1 and CDR2 sequences are SEHNR and FQNEAQ (reference sequence). The CDR3 spans 16 residues. The CDR3 reads CASSSTFSGEDNEQFF. In DNA form, the CDR3 reads TGTGCCAGCAGCTCGACCTTCTCGGGAGAAGACAATGAGCAGTTCTTC. Full variable domain (remainder filled in from reference TRBV7-9 and TRBJ2-1): DTGVSQNPRHKITKRGQNVTFRCDPISEHNRLYWYRQTLGQGPEFLTYFQNEAQLEKSRLLSDRFSAERPKGSFSTLEIQRTEQGDSAMYLCASSSTFSGEDNEQFFGPGTRLTVL.

The rearrangement links TRBV4-2 to TRBJ2-3; D is undetermined. CDR1 is LGHNA, CDR2 YNFKEQ, per germline. Trimming stripped 4 bases from V and 4 bases from J, with 6 bases between. There are 12 residues in the CDR3. DNA of the CDR3: TGTGCCAGCAGCCCCGAAGCAGATACGCAGTATTTT. Encoded protein: CASSPEADTQYF.

V is TRBV9 and J is TRBJ1-2; a weak D match, TRBD1 (5 bases). Germline CDR1 reads SGDLS; CDR2 reads YYNGEE. The CDR3 is 14 amino acids. Trimming removed 4 bases from V and 3 bases from J, with 13 bases in between. CDR3 region: CASSISGDDYGYTF. The CDR3 DNA reads as TGTGCCAGCAGCATCTCGGGGGACGACTATGGCTACACCTTC.

The chain is built from TRBV5-1 and TRBJ2-2; 12 bases fit TRBD2. Germline V gene data show CDR1 as SGHRS and CDR2 as YFSETQ. The CDR3 totals 17 residues. Trimming took 3 bases from V and 3 from J; bases not matched to a gene: 6. The CDR3 DNA reads TGCGCCAGCAGCTCCCTAGCGGGGGGGCGAGACACCGGGGAGCTGTTTTTT. Protein sequence: CASSSLAGGRDTGELFF. The variable domain in full, with the rest retrieved from reference TRBV5-1 and TRBJ2-2, is KAGVTQTPRYLIKTRGQQVTLSCSPISGHRSVSWYQQTPGQGLQFLFEYFSETQRNKGNFPGRFSGRQFSNSRSEMNVSTLELGDSALYLCASSSLAGGRDTGELFFGEGSRLTVL.

This clone was observed a handful of times. The rearrangement links TRBV11-3 to TRBJ2-1, with TRBD2 identical over 7 bases. Germline lookup yields CDR1 SGHNT and CDR2 YENEEA. After removal of 5 bases from V and 1 base from J, the junction contained 8 bases not matched to a gene. The length of the CDR3 is 16 residues. The CDR3 DNA sequence: TGTGCCAGCAGCGCCCGCGGGGGTCCTTCCTACAATGAGCAGTTCTTC. Protein sequence: CASSARGGPSYNEQFF.

V usage is TRBV7-2 and J usage is TRBJ1-2; D uncertain. V lost 0 bases to trimming and J lost 4 bases, with 15 bases between them. The CDR3 spans 16 residues. In germline, CDR1 is SGHTA, CDR2 FQGNSA. The CDR3 region is CASSLAHSMGAYGYTF. In nucleotides, the CDR3 is TGTGCCAGCAGCTTAGCCCACAGCATGGGAGCCTATGGCTACACCTTC.

The chain carries TRBV13 and TRBJ1-1; 8 bases match TRBD1. Trimming cost V 1 base and J 5 bases; bases outside gene matches: 6. The CDR3 runs to 15 residues. The germline CDR1 and CDR2 sequences are PRHDT and FYEKMQ (reference sequence). The CDR3 DNA follows: TGTGCCAGCAGCTTAGCTTCCCAGGGGGCAACTGAAGCTTTCTTT. It is translated as CASSLASQGATEAFF.

The J gene is TRBJ1-4, the V gene TRBV5-4; D gene unclear. CDR3 size: 15 residues. V was shortened by 0 bases and J by 3 bases, with 9 bases between the two germline ends. The germline CDR1 and CDR2 sequences are SGHNT and YYREEE (reference sequence). The CDR3 loop reads CASSLVGSSNEKLFF. CDR3 sequence (DNA): TGTGCCAGCAGCTTGGTTGGTTCGTCTAATGAAAAACTGTTTTTT.

The chain joins TRBV6-5 to TRBJ1-6; D ambiguous. CDR1 is MNHEY and CDR2 is SVGAGI in the germline V gene. The CDR3 contains 13 residues. Trimming took 4 bases from V and 9 from J, leaving 10 bases between them. The CDR3: CASSSRTASPLHF. The CDR3 DNA follows: TGTGCCAGCAGTTCCCGGACGGCTTCACCCCTCCACTTT.

The rearrangement links TRBV15 to TRBJ2-1; D is perhaps TRBD1 or TRBD2 (6 bases each). The CDR3 runs to 18 residues. Germline assignment: CDR1 LNHNV and CDR2 YYDKDF (reference sequence). V shed 0 bases and J shed 0 bases, with 15 bases lying between them. The CDR3 nucleotides read TGTGCCACCAGCAGAGATCCGCCGGGGGCTAGCTCCTACAATGAGCAGTTCTTC. Amino acids: CATSRDPPGASSYNEQFF.

This sequence joins TRBV19 and TRBJ2-3; 9 bases align to TRBD1. V dropped 8 bases and J dropped 5; count of bases not matched to a gene: 8. The germline CDR1 and CDR2 sequences are LNHDA and SQIVND (reference sequence). The CDR3 length is 14 residues. CDR3 in DNA: TGTGCCAGTGTTGACAGGGGGAGAGGAGATACGCAGTATTTT. It specifies CASVDRGRGDTQYF.

This chain uses TRBV5-1 with TRBJ2-1; 13 bases match TRBD2. The CDR3 is 15 amino acids. CDR1 and CDR2 from the germline V gene are SGHRS and YFSETQ. V lost 4 bases, J lost 7 bases, and 5 bases stayed unmatched. The CDR3 DNA follows: TGCGCCAGCAGCCTACTAGCGGGGGGGAGGAATGAGCAGTTCTTC. Its protein product is CASSLLAGGRNEQFF.

The genes are TRBV7-2 and TRBJ1-6; 7 nucleotides line up with TRBD1. The CDR3 runs to 15 residues. V shed 8 bases, J shed 9 bases, and the junction held 13 bases outside the gene matches. The germline V gene has CDR1 SGHTA and CDR2 FQGNSA. The CDR3 here is CASVIGSTGASPLHF. The CDR3, as DNA: TGTGCCAGCGTTATAGGAAGTACAGGGGCTTCACCCCTCCACTTT.

The rearrangement joins TRBV19 to TRBJ1-1; D perhaps matches TRBD1 (5 bases). This CDR3 region has 16 residues. Germline lookup yields CDR1 LNHDA and CDR2 SQIVND (reference sequence). Trimming removed 5 bases from V and 2 bases from J, with 18 bases in between. DNA of the CDR3: TGTGCCAGTAGTCCGTTCCGTCGGCAGGGTAACACTGAAGCTTTCTTT. Its protein product is CASSPFRRQGNTEAFF. The variable domain in full, completed from reference TRBV19 and TRBJ1-1, reads DGGITQSPKYLFRKEGQNVTLSCEQNLNHDAMYWYRQDPGQGLRLIYYSQIVNDFQKGDIAEGYSVSREKKESFPLTVTSAQKNPTAFYLCASSPFRRQGNTEAFFGQGTRLTVV.

The chain is built from TRBV6-5 and TRBJ2-7; 8 nucleotides line up with TRBD1. Germline CDR1 reads MNHEY; CDR2 reads SVGAGI. The CDR3 is made up of 14 amino acids. The trim removed 5 bases at V and 4 bases at J, leaving 7 bases unmatched. CDR3 amino acids: CASSRDRSAYEQYF. For the CDR3, the DNA is TGTGCCAGCAGTCGGGACAGGTCGGCGTACGAGCAGTACTTC.

This chain joins TRBV4-3 and TRBJ1-3, with D hard to call. Germline assignment: CDR1 LGHNA and CDR2 YSLEER. Between the trimmed V and J ends, which lost 0 bases and 4 bases, there was a span of 16 bases. The CDR3 is 17 residues long. The CDR3 region has the DNA TGCGCCAGCAGCCAAGATTGGAGTCCGGGGTACGGAAACACCATATATTTT. Protein product: CASSQDWSPGYGNTIYF.

This chain uses TRBV5-1 with TRBJ2-3; tentatively, D is TRBD2 (7 bases). Trimming shortened V by 2 bases and J by 1 base, and 20 bases separated the two germline ends. Germline lookup yields CDR1 SGHRS and CDR2 YFSETQ. This CDR3 is built from 18 residues. As DNA, the CDR3 is TGCGCCAGCAGCTTTGGCGGGGGCCCTAAGGTCGGCACAGATACGCAGTATTTT. Residues: CASSFGGGPKVGTDTQYF.

The chain combines TRBV5-1 with TRBJ2-3, with 7 bases lining up with TRBD2. Germline CDR1 is SGHRS and CDR2 is YFSETQ. The V segment lost 4 bases and the J segment 1 base; nucleotides outside the gene matches: 9. The CDR3 consists of 16 residues. The CDR3 region has the DNA TGCGCCAGCAGCCCCCTTACGGGGGGACGCACAGATACGCAGTATTTT. Translating it yields CASSPLTGGRTDTQYF.

The chain has TRBV6-5 and TRBJ1-2; 8 positions match TRBD1. Germline-derived CDR1 and CDR2 are MNHEY and SVGAGI. The CDR3 sequence is 15 residues long. J gave up 6 bases and V 5 bases, and 11 bases lay outside the gene matches. In DNA form, the CDR3 reads TGTGCCAGCAGTACACCGCGGACAGGGTCCAATGGCTACACCTTC. Protein: CASSTPRTGSNGYTF.

There are a few counts of this clone. The chain employs TRBV6-5 and TRBJ1-1; D is uncertain. The CDR3 contains 12 residues. Germline lookup yields CDR1 MNHEY and CDR2 SVGAGI. Trimming took 5 bases from V and 0 from J, leaving 4 bases between them. CDR3 sequence (DNA): TGTGCCAGCAGTACAATGAACACTGAAGCTTTCTTT. Its translation is CASSTMNTEAFF.

The chain is built from TRBV7-8 and TRBJ2-7, with 10 bases fitting TRBD1. Germline trimming cut 9 bases from V and 5 bases from J; bases unmatched to any gene: 13. The length of the CDR3 is 15 residues. Germline CDR1 reads SGHVS; CDR2 reads FQNEAQ. The CDR3 DNA follows: TGTGCCAGTACCCCCTCCGGGACAGGGGCTCACGAGCAGTACTTC. Protein: CASTPSGTGAHEQYF.

This clone was seen only once. The CDR3 reads CASSLGSGGGNTEAFF. DNA for the CDR3: TGTGCCAGCAGCTTAGGGTCGGGCGGGGGAAACACTGAAGCTTTCTTT. The V call is TRBV11-2, the J call TRBJ1-1, with D perhaps TRBD1 (5 bases). Deletions cut 1 base from V and 2 bases from J, with 14 bases between. The CDR3 runs to 16 residues. Germline V CDR1 and CDR2: SGHAT, FQNNGV.

The V call is TRBV30, the J call TRBJ1-4; 7 bases are a match to TRBD1. The junction had 7 bases not matched to a gene; V was cut back by 2 bases and J by 4 bases. Looked up from germline, CDR1 is GTSNPN and CDR2 is SVGIG (reference sequence). This CDR3 comprises 15 residues. CDR3 residues: CAWSTGQAGNEKLFF. CDR3 nucleotides: TGTGCCTGGAGTACCGGACAGGCCGGTAATGAAAAACTGTTTTTT.

This chain uses TRBV5-1 with TRBJ1-2; D call uncertain. The V end lost 0 bases, the J end lost 8 bases, and 14 bases lay between the germline ends. Germline V CDR1 and CDR2: SGHRS, YFSETQ. This CDR3 is 14 amino acids long. CDR3 sequence (DNA): TGCGCCAGCAGCTTGGGAGTTTTCCTCGGCGGCTACACCTTC. Translation gives CASSLGVFLGGYTF.

The chain joins TRBV5-1 to TRBJ1-3; a weak D match, TRBD1 (6 bases). From germline, CDR1 is SGHRS and CDR2 YFSETQ. The CDR3 spans 16 residues. The V end lost 5 bases, the J end lost 0 bases, and 15 bases lay between the germline ends. The CDR3 reads CASSLQGDLSGNTIYF. The CDR3 region has the DNA TGCGCCAGCAGTTTACAGGGCGACCTCTCTGGAAACACCATATATTTT.

V gene TRBV7-2 combines with J gene TRBJ1-4; 7 positions agree with TRBD1. The CDR3 is 15 residues long. Looked up from germline, CDR1 is SGHTA and CDR2 is FQGNSA. V shed 5 bases and J 7 bases; nucleotides not matched to a gene: 10. This CDR3 reads CASSLNRGRGEKLFF. In nucleotides, the CDR3 is TGTGCCAGCAGCCTAAATAGGGGGCGGGGTGAAAAACTGTTTTTT.

The chain links TRBV11-3 to TRBJ2-2, with no clear D. Trimming shortened V by 4 bases and J by 4 bases, and 10 bases separated the two germline ends. Germline lookup yields CDR1 SGHNT and CDR2 YENEEA. CDR3 length: 14 amino acids. The CDR3 spells CASSSGVSTGELFF. The CDR3 nucleotides are TGTGCCAGCAGCTCTGGGGTCAGCACCGGGGAGCTGTTTTTT.

In its sample, this clone was seen a few times. The J gene is TRBJ2-1, the V gene TRBV12-5, with D perhaps TRBD2 (5 bases). V gave up 0 bases and J gave up 9 bases, with 6 bases separating them. CDR1 and CDR2 from the germline V gene are LGHNT and FRNRAP. The CDR3 length is 12 residues. The DNA of the CDR3 is TGTGCTAGTGGTTTGGTACTAGGTGAGCAGTTCTTC. Protein product: CASGLVLGEQFF.